The source of this T cell receptor (beta chain) is a study of blood T cell repertoires in COVID-19. Study context: PBMCs, B-cell-depleted T cells, or T cells provided the cDNA or gDNA that made up the material.

Clones were sequenced by immunoSEQ multiplex PCR, and TCRdb holds only the in-frame ones, with some missing. The repertoire holds 140,000 or so clones, with about four fifths as singletons. The CDR3 sequence is 16 residues long. After removal of 2 bases from V and 2 bases from J, the junction contained 7 bases not matched to a gene. This chain joins TRBV23-1 and TRBJ2-3, with 7 bases identical to TRBD1. TRBV23-1 is an open reading frame whose function is uncertain. The sequencing input was peripheral blood. This TCR was recovered from a human donor in a cohort sampled during active COVID-19. The DNA for the CDR3 is TGCGCCAGCAGTCAAAGCCGGGACAGAGACACAGATACGCAGTATTTT. Its translation is CASSQSRDRDTDTQYF.